The source of this TCR beta chain is a study of regulatory T cells in long-lasting Graves disease. Building the TCR beta libraries relied on iRepertoire HTBI primers, and CDR3 regions underwent Arm-PCR. Using its own MiXCR run on the multiplex PCR reads, TCRdb lists one record per CDR3 protein. Among some 250,000 distinct CDR3 sequences listed, roughly 18% were seen once. This sample's time point: newly diagnosed GD, antithyroid drugs for less than 3 months. The authors made the TCR library using RNA they extracted from PBMCs. It was American Thyroid Association guidelines that determined Graves' disease diagnosis. CDR3 size: 14 residues. Germline loops: CDR1 ENHRY, CDR2 SYGVKD. V was shortened by 0 bases and J by 2 bases, with 7 bases between the two germline ends. This clonotype occurred many times. Its antigen is unidentified. Regarding the study as a whole: Persistent disease exhibited a predilection for TRBV28, TRBJ1-2 and TRBJ2-5.

These data were likewise used in another study, on T cells in Graves' hyperthyroidism and ophthalmopathy. That work adds: Each diagnosis drew on symptoms, thyroxine, TRAb, thyroid ultrasound and orbital computed tomography findings. Model output signaled ophthalmopathy a median approximately 6 months ahead of onset.

The specimen comprised peripheral blood mononuclear cells (PBMCs), sampled at new diagnosis, from a patient treated with antithyroid drugs. V gene TRBV10-3 combines with J gene TRBJ1-2; no clear D. The source is a young woman with Graves disease. The CDR3 spells CAISESRQNYGYTF. The CDR3 nucleotides read TGTGCCATCAGTGAGTCTCGACAAAACTATGGCTACACCTTC.